This is a list of T cell receptor beta chains from one sample in a study of blood T cell repertoires in COVID-19. The repertoire was sequenced with immunoSEQ multiplex PCR; TCRdb's copy has only in-frame clones and lacks some. The sample contains more than 200,000 clones, over 75% of which appear only once. Sequenced material: peripheral blood. The receptor source for this set is a human donor in a cohort sampled during active COVID-19. The CDR3 runs from the conserved cysteine through the conserved F or W. A D gene is named only where the DNA matches it firmly. Expanded clones get a size class; other rows say once, few or many, or leave the size out.

abundance: -
j_gene: TRBJ1-4
d_gene: TRBD1
v_gene: TRBV6-1
CDR3aa: CASSDLLQGAGEKLFF
CDR3nt: TGTGCCAGCAGTGACTTATTACAGGGGGCAGGGGAAAAACTGTTTTTT

abundance: -
j_gene: TRBJ2-7
d_gene: TRBD2
v_gene: TRBV13
CDR3aa: CASSFLGTSGAESLSYEQYF
CDR3nt: TGTGCCAGCAGCTTCCTCGGGACTAGCGGTGCCGAAAGCCTCTCCTACGAGCAGTACTTC

abundance: -
j_gene: TRBJ1-2
d_gene: -
v_gene: TRBV7-2
CDR3aa: CASSFRGDGYTF
CDR3nt: TGTGCCAGCAGCTTCCGAGGAGATGGCTACACCTTC

abundance: -
j_gene: TRBJ1-3
d_gene: TRBD1
v_gene: TRBV28
CDR3aa: CASTEPGQGVGNTIYF
CDR3nt: TGTGCCAGCACCGAACCGGGACAGGGGGTCGGAAACACCATATATTTT

abundance: once
j_gene: TRBJ1-1
d_gene: -
v_gene: TRBV7-9
CDR3aa: CASTRNSMLMNTEAFF
CDR3nt: TGTGCCAGCACCCGCAATTCAATGCTAATGAACACTGAAGCTTTCTTT

abundance: -
j_gene: TRBJ2-7
d_gene: -
v_gene: TRBV6-2/TRBV6-3
CDR3aa: CASSYSGGAWGEQYF
CDR3nt: TGTGCCAGCAGTTACTCGGGCGGGGCCTGGGGCGAGCAGTACTTC

abundance: -
j_gene: TRBJ1-4
d_gene: -
v_gene: TRBV18
CDR3aa: CASSPERLATNEKLFF
CDR3nt: TGTGCCAGCTCACCTGAGAGACTTGCAACTAATGAAAAACTGTTTTTT

abundance: -
j_gene: TRBJ2-2
d_gene: -
v_gene: TRBV7-2
CDR3aa: CASSTTRNLGELFF
CDR3nt: TGTGCCAGCAGCACGACTAGGAACCTCGGGGAGCTGTTTTTT

abundance: -
j_gene: TRBJ2-7
d_gene: -
v_gene: TRBV7-2
CDR3aa: CASSLVRGRVTYEQYF
CDR3nt: TGTGCCAGCAGCTTAGTAAGGGGCAGGGTGACCTACGAGCAGTACTTC

abundance: -
j_gene: TRBJ1-1
d_gene: TRBD1
v_gene: TRBV23-1
CDR3aa: CASSHTRQGANTEAFF
CDR3nt: TGCGCCAGCAGTCACACCCGACAGGGGGCGAACACTGAAGCTTTCTTT

abundance: -
j_gene: TRBJ2-4
d_gene: -
v_gene: TRBV9
CDR3aa: CASSVAGGSKNIQYF
CDR3nt: TGTGCCAGCAGCGTAGCTGGAGGGTCAAAAAACATTCAGTACTTC

abundance: -
j_gene: TRBJ2-7
d_gene: TRBD2
v_gene: TRBV15
CDR3aa: CATSSALWEGIAYEQYF
CDR3nt: TGTGCCACCAGCAGTGCCCTTTGGGAGGGAATAGCCTACGAGCAGTACTTC

abundance: once
j_gene: TRBJ2-7
d_gene: -
v_gene: TRBV3-1/TRBV3-2
CDR3aa: CASSQYIGGEQYF
CDR3nt: TGTGCCAGCAGCCAATATATAGGGGGCGAGCAGTACTTC

abundance: -
j_gene: TRBJ2-7
d_gene: -
v_gene: TRBV13
CDR3aa: CASSPLVDSSYEQYF
CDR3nt: TGTGCCAGCAGCCCCCTAGTCGACAGCTCCTACGAGCAGTACTTC

abundance: -
j_gene: TRBJ2-7
d_gene: -
v_gene: TRBV28
CDR3aa: CASSSRDIYYEQYF
CDR3nt: TGTGCCAGCAGTTCCCGGGACATATACTACGAGCAGTACTTC

abundance: -
j_gene: TRBJ1-2
d_gene: -
v_gene: TRBV4-3
CDR3aa: CASSQDERQVEYYGYTF
CDR3nt: TGCGCCAGCAGCCAAGACGAAAGACAGGTTGAATACTATGGCTACACCTTC

abundance: -
j_gene: TRBJ2-6
d_gene: -
v_gene: TRBV28
CDR3aa: CATHMTPLGANVLTF
CDR3nt: TGTGCCACCCACATGACACCCCTCGGGGCCAACGTCCTGACTTTC

abundance: once
j_gene: TRBJ2-7
d_gene: TRBD1
v_gene: TRBV25-1
CDR3aa: CASSRQGTYEQYF
CDR3nt: TGTGCCAGCAGTCGACAGGGGACCTACGAGCAGTACTTC

abundance: -
j_gene: TRBJ1-5
d_gene: -
v_gene: TRBV27
CDR3aa: CASRLQGSGNQPQHF
CDR3nt: TGTGCCAGCAGACTTCAGGGTTCTGGCAATCAGCCCCAGCATTTT

abundance: once
j_gene: TRBJ1-2
d_gene: TRBD1
v_gene: TRBV7-8
CDR3aa: CASSQMGQSYGYTF
CDR3nt: TGTGCCAGCAGCCAGATGGGACAGTCCTATGGCTACACCTTC

abundance: -
j_gene: TRBJ1-2
d_gene: -
v_gene: TRBV19
CDR3aa: CASSQAVYGYTF
CDR3nt: TGTGCCAGTAGTCAGGCAGTCTATGGCTACACCTTC

abundance: -
j_gene: TRBJ2-1
d_gene: TRBD1
v_gene: TRBV10-1
CDR3aa: CASSESHRDRGQDEQFF
CDR3nt: TGCGCCAGCAGTGAGTCCCACCGGGACAGGGGGCAGGATGAGCAGTTCTTC

abundance: -
j_gene: TRBJ1-5
d_gene: -
v_gene: TRBV9
CDR3aa: CASSPKVAGQPQHF
CDR3nt: TGTGCCAGCAGCCCTAAGGTTGCGGGGCAGCCCCAGCATTTT

abundance: once
j_gene: TRBJ1-2
d_gene: -
v_gene: TRBV28
CDR3aa: CASSPLRDYGYTF
CDR3nt: TGTGCCAGCAGTCCCCTCCGTGACTATGGCTACACCTTC

abundance: once
j_gene: TRBJ1-2
d_gene: -
v_gene: TRBV21-1
CDR3aa: CASSKDIGSRWAYYGYTF
CDR3nt: TGTGCCAGCAGCAAAGATATAGGCAGCCGGTGGGCTTACTATGGCTACACCTTC

abundance: -
j_gene: TRBJ2-7
d_gene: TRBD2
v_gene: TRBV30
CDR3aa: CAWSPTSGSPYEQYF
CDR3nt: TGTGCCTGGAGTCCAACTAGCGGGAGTCCCTACGAGCAGTACTTC

abundance: many
j_gene: TRBJ1-5
d_gene: TRBD1
v_gene: TRBV7-9
CDR3aa: CASSGTGTGGDQPQHF
CDR3nt: TGTGCCAGCAGCGGAACCGGGACAGGGGGCGATCAGCCCCAGCATTTT

abundance: -
j_gene: TRBJ2-5
d_gene: -
v_gene: TRBV4-1
CDR3aa: CASSQDPEETQYF
CDR3nt: TGCGCCAGCAGCCAAGACCCAGAAGAGACCCAGTACTTC

abundance: few
j_gene: TRBJ1-2
d_gene: TRBD1
v_gene: TRBV7-9
CDR3aa: CASRLPGTGYGYTF
CDR3nt: TGTGCCAGCAGATTACCCGGGACAGGATATGGCTACACCTTC

abundance: -
j_gene: TRBJ1-1
d_gene: -
v_gene: TRBV6-5
CDR3aa: CASSYSRAYTEAFF
CDR3nt: TGTGCCAGCAGTTACTCTCGAGCTTACACTGAAGCTTTCTTT

abundance: -
j_gene: TRBJ2-5
d_gene: TRBD2
v_gene: TRBV4-2
CDR3aa: CASRKLAGGEETQYF
CDR3nt: TGTGCCAGCAGGAAACTAGCGGGGGGGGAAGAGACCCAGTACTTC

abundance: -
j_gene: TRBJ2-3
d_gene: -
v_gene: TRBV7-8
CDR3aa: CASSLATVFNTQYF
CDR3nt: TGTGCCAGCAGCTTAGCGACAGTCTTTAATACGCAGTATTTT

abundance: once
j_gene: TRBJ2-1
d_gene: TRBD1
v_gene: TRBV9
CDR3aa: CASSPWTGGSNEQFF
CDR3nt: TGTGCCAGCAGCCCGTGGACAGGGGGATCGAATGAGCAGTTCTTC

abundance: -
j_gene: TRBJ1-4
d_gene: -
v_gene: TRBV5-1
CDR3aa: CASSLDGGPTNEKLFF
CDR3nt: TGCGCCAGCAGCCTGGACGGGGGTCCAACTAATGAAAAACTGTTTTTT

abundance: -
j_gene: TRBJ2-7
d_gene: -
v_gene: TRBV7-6
CDR3aa: CASSQLSPNYEQYF
CDR3nt: TGTGCCAGCAGTCAGCTTAGCCCCAACTACGAGCAGTACTTC

abundance: -
j_gene: TRBJ2-7
d_gene: -
v_gene: TRBV6-5
CDR3aa: CASHRDQTGEQYF
CDR3nt: TGTGCCAGCCACCGGGACCAGACAGGCGAGCAGTACTTC

abundance: -
j_gene: TRBJ1-2
d_gene: TRBD1
v_gene: TRBV28
CDR3aa: CASSFRDRHYGYTF
CDR3nt: TGTGCCAGCAGTTTCCGGGACAGGCACTATGGCTACACCTTC

abundance: -
j_gene: TRBJ1-1
d_gene: TRBD1
v_gene: TRBV19
CDR3aa: CASSLTGGITEAFF
CDR3nt: TGTGCCAGTAGTCTGACAGGGGGGATCACTGAAGCTTTCTTT

abundance: once
j_gene: TRBJ1-5
d_gene: TRBD1
v_gene: TRBV30
CDR3aa: CAWSVTTGGNQPQHF
CDR3nt: TGTGCCTGGAGTGTAACCACAGGGGGCAATCAGCCCCAGCATTTT

abundance: few
j_gene: TRBJ1-6
d_gene: TRBD1
v_gene: TRBV2
CDR3aa: CASRLQGLGNSPLHF
CDR3nt: TGTGCCAGCAGGCTACAGGGGTTAGGTAATTCACCCCTCCACTTT

abundance: -
j_gene: TRBJ2-1
d_gene: -
v_gene: TRBV5-6
CDR3aa: CASSLPRLGLENEQFF
CDR3nt: TGTGCCAGCAGCTTACCTCGCTTAGGTCTAGAAAATGAGCAGTTCTTC

abundance: -
j_gene: TRBJ2-1
d_gene: TRBD2
v_gene: TRBV4-3
CDR3aa: CASSPRPASGIDEQFF
CDR3nt: TGCGCCAGCAGCCCCCGTCCGGCTAGCGGGATCGATGAGCAGTTCTTC

abundance: few
j_gene: TRBJ1-2
d_gene: TRBD1
v_gene: TRBV29-1
CDR3aa: CSVRQGSSFGYTF
CDR3nt: TGCAGCGTCCGACAGGGATCCTCGTTCGGCTACACCTTC

abundance: once
j_gene: TRBJ1-5
d_gene: TRBD1
v_gene: TRBV7-8
CDR3aa: CASSLEGQGAYQPQHF
CDR3nt: TGTGCCAGCAGCTTAGAGGGACAGGGTGCATACCAGCCCCAGCATTTT